The entry below describes one T cell receptor beta chain. Its antigen is as yet unknown. Stated treatment: some 20 received Ad26.COV2.S at low or high dose, single or two shots; several received placebo; per-sample allocation not given. Collection of the samples took place on day 63 after the first injection of vaccine or placebo. TCRdb's table, derived via immunoSEQ multiplex PCR, lists solely in-frame clones and lacks some. Seen here are approximately 480,000 clones, 87% observed once, and the top ten hold over 10%. The data were obtained in a study of Ad26.COV2.S vaccination and SARS-CoV-2 variants. Across the whole study: Within the COV1001 Ad26.COV2.S trial arm, the donor was enrolled. Ad26.COV2.S given intramuscularly, once or twice 56 days apart. The study's findings and limits: While placebo recipients had lower spike-specific TCR breadth, vaccine recipients had more. From the TCR breadth and depth analyses, total T cell responses may have been underestimated.

The TCR comes from a person aged 18 to 65 who received the Ad26.COV2.S COVID-19 vaccine or a placebo. The source was peripheral blood, collected in a trial of Ad26.COV2.S vaccine versus placebo.

The CDR3 loop is CASSHRTGGGYTF. The CDR3 DNA follows: TGTGCCAGCAGCCACCGGACAGGGGGGGGCTACACCTTC. The chain uses TRBV14 and TRBJ1-2, with 10 bases identical to TRBD1. This CDR3 is 13 amino acids long. V shed 3 bases and J 8 bases; nucleotides not matched to a gene: 3. The germline gives CDR1 SGHDN, CDR2 FVKESK.